Presented here are 19 T cell receptor beta chains from one specimen sequenced in a study of cytomegalovirus exposure and HLA in healthy donors. Using immunoSEQ multiplex PCR, the repertoire was profiled, and TCRdb retains in-frame clones only, with some absent. The sample yields about 97,000 clones, about 95% seen once. The source material was PBMCs. These TCRs come from a woman aged 18-35 years in good health and CMV-seronegative.

The chain carries TRBV2 and TRBJ2-5, with 8 positions matching TRBD2. The V and J ends lost 8 bases and 3 bases, in that order; junction bases with no gene match: 5. This CDR3 spans 13 amino acids. Germline CDR1 SNHLY, CDR2 FYNNEI. CDR3 sequence (DNA): TGTGCCAGCCGAGGACTAGCAGAAGAGACCCAGTACTTC. It codes for CASRGLAEETQYF.

The genes are TRBV7-2 and TRBJ2-7; 7 positions agree with TRBD2. V lost 4 bases to trimming and J lost 0 bases; unmatched junction nucleotides: 3. CDR3 length equals 14 residues. Per germline, CDR1 SGHTA and CDR2 FQGNSA. Here the CDR3 reads CASSSGTTSYEQYF. CDR3 DNA: TGTGCCAGCAGCTCCGGGACTACCTCCTACGAGCAGTACTTC. The full variable domain, in which reference TRBV7-2 and TRBJ2-7 provide the parts outside the CDR3, is GAGVSQSPSNKVTEKGKDVELRCDPISGHTALYWYRQSLGQGLEFLIYFQGNSAPDKSGLPSDRFSAERTGGSVSTLTIQRTQQEDSAVYLCASSSGTTSYEQYFGPGTRLTVT.

This chain joins TRBV7-2 and TRBJ1-6; D gene ambiguous. The V and J ends lost 1 base and 7 bases respectively, with 11 bases between them. This CDR3 region has 15 residues. Germline CDR1 is SGHTA and CDR2 is FQGNSA. As DNA, the CDR3 is TGTGCCAGCAGCTTAGGCCCGGCAGGAAATTCACCCCTCCACTTT. It is translated as CASSLGPAGNSPLHF.

CDR3 bases: TGTGCCAGCAGTTACTCGAAGGGAGGCACTGAAGCTTTCTTT. Amino acid sequence: CASSYSKGGTEAFF. The chain has TRBV6-5 and TRBJ1-1; D not certain. Germline V gene data show CDR1 as MNHEY and CDR2 as SVGAGI. V lost 0 bases, J lost 4 bases, and 9 bases lay in between. The CDR3 sequence is 14 residues long.

The gene calls are TRBV5-1 and TRBJ1-2, with 8 positions matching TRBD1. The CDR3 consists of 13 residues. The ends lost 6 bases at V and 6 bases at J; junction bases unmatched: 7. Germline V CDR1 and CDR2: SGHRS, YFSETQ. The CDR3: CASTPTGVDGYTF. CDR3 DNA: TGCGCCAGCACTCCGACAGGGGTAGATGGCTACACCTTC.

This clone has just one count. The chain couples TRBV5-1 to TRBJ2-1; 10 bases line up with TRBD1. The CDR3 is 15 amino acids. Germline V CDR1 and CDR2: SGHRS, YFSETQ. The V segment lost 3 bases and the J segment 7 bases; nucleotides outside the gene matches: 7. The CDR3 loop reads CASSSRDRGGNEQFF. The CDR3 DNA reads as TGCGCCAGCAGCTCCCGGGACAGGGGAGGAAATGAGCAGTTCTTC. The full variable domain, completed using reference TRBV5-1 and TRBJ2-1, is KAGVTQTPRYLIKTRGQQVTLSCSPISGHRSVSWYQQTPGQGLQFLFEYFSETQRNKGNFPGRFSGRQFSNSRSEMNVSTLELGDSALYLCASSSRDRGGNEQFFGPGTRLTVL.

The V gene is TRBV2, the J gene TRBJ1-2; D is unclear. The CDR3 extends over 13 amino acids. V was cut by 4 bases and J by 1 base, with 7 bases left in between. Per the germline V gene, CDR1 is SNHLY and CDR2 is FYNNEI. CDR3 sequence: CASSVSGNYGYTF. The CDR3 DNA is TGTGCCAGCAGTGTTTCGGGTAACTATGGCTACACCTTC.

The rearrangement links TRBV6-5 to TRBJ2-1, with a tentative D call TRBD2 (5 bases). With 0 bases removed from V and 4 bases from J, the gap between germline ends came to 13 bases. Germline V lookup: CDR1 MNHEY, CDR2 SVGAGI. The CDR3 covers 16 residues. The CDR3 nucleotides read TGTGCCAGCAGTTACTCGTACCGGGATGGGTACAATGAGCAGTTCTTC. Translating it yields CASSYSYRDGYNEQFF.

V and J are TRBV7-2 and TRBJ2-2; 10 bases align to TRBD2. The CDR3 contains 14 residues. The J segment lost 7 bases and the V segment lost 8 bases, leaving 7 bases of the junction unmatched. The V gene's germline CDR1 is SGHTA and CDR2 FQGNSA. CDR3 sequence (DNA): TGTGCCAGCCTCCTAGCGGGAGTTGGCGGGGAGCTGTTTTTT. Translated, it gives CASLLAGVGGELFF.

V and J are TRBV29-1 and TRBJ2-5; 10 bases fit TRBD2. Per the germline V gene, CDR1 is SQVTM and CDR2 is ANQGSEA. The CDR3 extends over 18 amino acids. The junction had 17 bases not matched to a gene; V was cut back by 7 bases and J by 0 bases. CDR3 in amino acids: CSALLAGSLSPDQETQYF. CDR3 nucleotide sequence: TGCAGCGCCTTACTAGCGGGAAGCCTAAGCCCCGACCAAGAGACCCAGTACTTC.

This clone was counted a single time. The chain combines TRBV7-2 with TRBJ2-1, with 8 positions matching TRBD2. This CDR3 contains 19 residues. Germline assignment: CDR1 SGHTA and CDR2 FQGNSA. V gave up 1 base and J gave up 4 bases; unmatched junction bases: 15. The CDR3 DNA follows: TGTGCCAGCAGCTTAGTCTCTAGCGGGTTTGGGGGCCCTTACAATGAGCAGTTCTTC. Its protein is CASSLVSSGFGGPYNEQFF.

The chain has TRBV6-5 and TRBJ2-7; no definite D call. This CDR3 has 11 amino acids. V was clipped by 9 bases and J by 3 bases, with 9 bases between them. Germline V gene data show CDR1 as MNHEY and CDR2 as SVGAGI. CDR3 region: CARCVVYEQYF. CDR3 in DNA: TGTGCCAGGTGTGTAGTCTACGAGCAGTACTTC.

The chain carries TRBV5-1 and TRBJ2-1; D might be TRBD1 (5 bases). The CDR3 has 16 amino acids. The V gene lost 0 bases and the J gene lost 6 bases, with 16 bases spanning the gap. Germline loops: CDR1 SGHRS, CDR2 YFSETQ. The CDR3 DNA sequence: TGCGCCAGCAGCTTGGAGGGGCAGGGATTCACCAATGAGCAGTTCTTC. This codes for CASSLEGQGFTNEQFF.

The gene calls are TRBV5-1 and TRBJ1-2; TRBD1 might be the D (5 bases). Germline CDR1 and CDR2: SGHRS and YFSETQ. V lost 5 bases to trimming and J lost 4 bases, with 15 bases between them. The CDR3 runs to 14 residues. The CDR3 is CASSSDRVSYGYTF. DNA for the CDR3: TGCGCCAGCAGTTCCGACAGAGTATCCTATGGCTACACCTTC.

The chain links TRBV6-5 to TRBJ1-2; weak D call: TRBD1 (6 bases). Trimming cost V 2 bases and J 8 bases, with 15 bases left between them. The length of the CDR3 is 14 residues. The germline CDR1 and CDR2 sequences are MNHEY and SVGAGI. The CDR3 reads CASSYLNRDGGYTF. CDR3 nucleotides: TGTGCCAGCAGTTACCTAAACAGGGATGGAGGCTACACCTTC.

This chain links TRBV5-8 with TRBJ2-2; 9 bases are a match to TRBD1. The V gene end was trimmed by 7 bases and the J gene end by 6 bases; junction bases not matched to a gene: 4. The CDR3 is 13 amino acids. Germline values: CDR1 SGHTS, CDR2 YDEGEE. The CDR3 loop is CASSDRGSGELFF. The DNA for the CDR3 is TGTGCCAGCTCGGACAGGGGTTCCGGGGAGCTGTTTTTT.

The chain is built from TRBV25-1 and TRBJ1-3, with 9 nucleotides matching TRBD1. In germline, CDR1 is MGHDK, CDR2 SYGVNS. The CDR3 loop spans 16 amino acids. V shed 4 bases, J shed 3 bases, and the junction held 7 bases outside the gene matches. CDR3 sequence reads: CASSGKQGAVGNTIYF. The CDR3 coding sequence is TGTGCCAGCAGTGGTAAACAGGGGGCGGTTGGAAACACCATATATTTT.

This clone was detected once. The V gene is TRBV18, the J gene TRBJ1-5; 10 nucleotides agree with TRBD1. This CDR3 spans 17 amino acids. The V gene's germline CDR1 is KGHSH and CDR2 LQKENI. The trim removed 6 bases at V and 1 base at J, leaving 9 bases unmatched. The CDR3 sequence: CASSTAPGQGSNQPQHF. Here the CDR3 DNA reads TGTGCCAGCTCGACAGCCCCGGGACAGGGGAGCAATCAGCCCCAGCATTTT.

This chain connects TRBV6-1 to TRBJ2-1; 7 bases are a match to TRBD2. The germline V gene has CDR1 MNHNS and CDR2 SASEGT. CDR3 length: 16 residues. With 2 bases clipped from V and 8 bases from J, the junction kept 12 bases outside the gene matches. CDR3 in amino acids: CASSEFEASGNHEQFF. The DNA of the CDR3 is TGTGCCAGCAGTGAATTCGAAGCTAGCGGAAACCATGAGCAGTTCTTC.